The sequence of this T cell receptor beta chain was determined in a study of shared clonotypes between healthy human individuals. Study overall: CD4 naive cells filled three plates per donor, CD4 memory three, CD8 naive two and CD8 memory one.

Comment on this clone: Its antigen is undetermined. Within the sample, other DNA sequences also encode this same CDR3.

The method was immunoSEQ multiplex PCR; TCRdb's version includes in-frame clones alone and lacks a portion of them. The sample lists about 1,500,000 clones, roughly 97% occurring once. Overall study findings and caveats: Only blood was sampled, and tissue TCR repertoires likely differ from blood ones. Relative to memory subsets, naive subsets generally showed larger estimated richness.

CD45RA+ naive and CD45RA-negative memory subsets were separated from CD4+ cells. With 4 bases removed from V and 1 base from J, the gap between germline ends came to 10 bases. The CDR3 runs 14 residues. Per germline, CDR1 MNHEY and CDR2 SMNVEV (reference sequence). Sequencing was done on a sample of naive CD4+ T cells sorted from blood. Regarding subset: CD45RA+ positively selected. The sequence derives from a man aged 25 to 45 in good health. The chain is built from TRBV27 and TRBJ1-1, with D tentatively TRBD1 (5 bases). This chain's CDR3 is CASSWAGGNTEAFF. The CDR3 nucleotides read TGTGCCAGCAGTTGGGCGGGGGGGAACACTGAAGCTTTCTTT.